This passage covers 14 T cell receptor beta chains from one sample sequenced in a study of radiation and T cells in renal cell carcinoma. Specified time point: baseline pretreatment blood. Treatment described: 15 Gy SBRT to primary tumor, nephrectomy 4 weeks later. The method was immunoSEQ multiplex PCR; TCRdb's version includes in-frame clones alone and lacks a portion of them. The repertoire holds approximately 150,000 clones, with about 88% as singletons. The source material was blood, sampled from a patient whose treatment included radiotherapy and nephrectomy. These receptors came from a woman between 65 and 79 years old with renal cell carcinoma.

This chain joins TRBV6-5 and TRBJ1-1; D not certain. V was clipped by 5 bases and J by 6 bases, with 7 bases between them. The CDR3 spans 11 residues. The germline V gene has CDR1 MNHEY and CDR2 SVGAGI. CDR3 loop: CASSRPPEAFF. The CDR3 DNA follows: TGTGCCAGCAGTCGGCCTCCTGAAGCTTTCTTT.

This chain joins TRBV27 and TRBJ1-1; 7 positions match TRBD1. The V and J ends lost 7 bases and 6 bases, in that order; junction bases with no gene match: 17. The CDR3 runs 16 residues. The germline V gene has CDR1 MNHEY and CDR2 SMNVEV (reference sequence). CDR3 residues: CASTKLRQGGIAEAFF. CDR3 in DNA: TGTGCCAGCACTAAGCTTCGACAAGGGGGCATCGCTGAAGCTTTCTTT.

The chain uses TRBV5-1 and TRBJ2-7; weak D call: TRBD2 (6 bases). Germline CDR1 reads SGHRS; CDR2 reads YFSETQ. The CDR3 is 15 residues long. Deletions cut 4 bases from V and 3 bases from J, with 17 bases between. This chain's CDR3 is CASSIGGQGVYEQYF. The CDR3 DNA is TGCGCCAGCAGCATTGGAGGGCAGGGAGTCTACGAGCAGTACTTC.

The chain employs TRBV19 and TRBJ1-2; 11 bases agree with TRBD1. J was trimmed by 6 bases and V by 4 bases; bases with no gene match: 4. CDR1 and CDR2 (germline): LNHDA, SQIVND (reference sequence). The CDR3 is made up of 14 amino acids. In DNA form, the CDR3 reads TGTGCCAGTAGTACACAGGACAGGGGGCATGGCTACACCTTC. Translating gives CASSTQDRGHGYTF.

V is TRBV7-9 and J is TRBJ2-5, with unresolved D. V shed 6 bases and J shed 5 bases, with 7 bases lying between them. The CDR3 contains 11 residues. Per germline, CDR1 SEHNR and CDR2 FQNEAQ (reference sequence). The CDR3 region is CASSPVETQYF. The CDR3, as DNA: TGTGCCAGCAGTCCCGTGGAGACCCAGTACTTC.

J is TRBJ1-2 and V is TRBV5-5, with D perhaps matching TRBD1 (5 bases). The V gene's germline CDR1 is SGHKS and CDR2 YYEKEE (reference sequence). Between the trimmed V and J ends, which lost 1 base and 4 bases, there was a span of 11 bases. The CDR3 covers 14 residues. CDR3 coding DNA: TGTGCCAGCAGCTTGCCGGGGGGGACCTATGGCTACACCTTC. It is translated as CASSLPGGTYGYTF. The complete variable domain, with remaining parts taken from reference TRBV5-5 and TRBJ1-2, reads DAGVTQSPTHLIKTRGQQVTLRCSPISGHKSVSWYQQVLGQGPQFIFQYYEKEERGRGNFPDRFSARQFPNYSSELNVNALLLGDSALYLCASSLPGGTYGYTFGSGTRLTVV.

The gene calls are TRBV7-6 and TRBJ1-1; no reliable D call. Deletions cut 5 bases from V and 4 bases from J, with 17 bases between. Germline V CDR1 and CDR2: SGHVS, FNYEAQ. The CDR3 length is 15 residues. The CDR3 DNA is TGTGCCAGCAGCGACACACGGAGAGCGGGCACTGAAGCTTTCTTT. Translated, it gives CASSDTRRAGTEAFF.

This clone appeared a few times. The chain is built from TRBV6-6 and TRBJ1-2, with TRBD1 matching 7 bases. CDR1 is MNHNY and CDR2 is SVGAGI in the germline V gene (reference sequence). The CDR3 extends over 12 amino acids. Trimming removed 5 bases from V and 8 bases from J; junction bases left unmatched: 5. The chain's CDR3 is CASSRQGGGYTF. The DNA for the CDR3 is TGTGCCAGCAGTAGACAGGGTGGAGGCTACACCTTC.

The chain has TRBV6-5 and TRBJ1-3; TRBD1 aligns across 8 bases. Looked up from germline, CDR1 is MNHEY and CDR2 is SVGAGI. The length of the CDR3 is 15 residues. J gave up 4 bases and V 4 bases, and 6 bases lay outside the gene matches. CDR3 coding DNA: TGTGCCAGCAGTTCCCGGACAGGGCTGGGAAACACCATATATTTT. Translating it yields CASSSRTGLGNTIYF.

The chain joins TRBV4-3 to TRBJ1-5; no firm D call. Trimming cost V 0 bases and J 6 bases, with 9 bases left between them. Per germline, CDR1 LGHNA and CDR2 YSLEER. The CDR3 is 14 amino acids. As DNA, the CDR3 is TGCGCCAGCAGCCAAGAGCCCCAAAGTCAGCCCCAGCATTTT. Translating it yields CASSQEPQSQPQHF.

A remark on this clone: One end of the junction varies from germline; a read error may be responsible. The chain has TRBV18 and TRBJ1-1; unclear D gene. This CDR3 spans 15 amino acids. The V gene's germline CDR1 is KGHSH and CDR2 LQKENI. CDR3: CASSPLAPGNTEAFF. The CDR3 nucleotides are TGTGCCAGCTCCCCACTCGCCCCGGGAAACACTGAAGCTTTCTTT. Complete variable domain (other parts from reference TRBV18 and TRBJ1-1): NAGVMQNPRHLVRRRGQEARLRCSPMKGHSHVYWYRQLPEEGLKFMVYLQKENIIDESGMPKERFSAEFPKEGPSILRIQQVVRGDSAAYFCASSPLAPGNTEAFFGQGTRLTVV.

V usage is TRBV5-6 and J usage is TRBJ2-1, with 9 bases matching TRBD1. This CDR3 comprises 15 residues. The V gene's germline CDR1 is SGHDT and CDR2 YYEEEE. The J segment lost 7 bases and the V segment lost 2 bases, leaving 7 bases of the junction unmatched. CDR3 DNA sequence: TGTGCCAGCAGCTTCCCGGGACAGGGTGGGAATGAGCAGTTCTTC. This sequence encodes CASSFPGQGGNEQFF.

CDR3 in DNA: TGTGCCAGCAGTTTGTGGTCCCGGGACAGGGGGCACGAGCAGTTCTTC. It codes for CASSLWSRDRGHEQFF. The chain uses TRBV28 and TRBJ2-1; 12 bases agree with TRBD1. The trim removed 3 bases at V and 10 bases at J, leaving 10 bases unmatched. The CDR3 is made up of 16 amino acids. CDR1 MDHEN and CDR2 SYDVKM come from the germline V gene.

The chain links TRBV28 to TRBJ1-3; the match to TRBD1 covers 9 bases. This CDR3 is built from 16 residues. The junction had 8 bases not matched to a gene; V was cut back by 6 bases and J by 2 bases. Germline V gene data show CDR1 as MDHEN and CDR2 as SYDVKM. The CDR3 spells CASRRDRDRAGNTIYF. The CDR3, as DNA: TGTGCCAGCAGACGGGACCGGGACAGGGCTGGAAACACCATATATTTT.